This TCR beta chain was obtained from a study of T cell changes during pregnancy in multiple sclerosis. Germline V gene sequence: CDR1 MGHRA, CDR2 YSYEKL. CDR3 length: 16 amino acids. After removal of 1 base from V and 4 bases from J, the junction contained 4 bases not matched to a gene. Libraries were prepared by immunoSEQ multiplex PCR; TCRdb keeps only in-frame clonotypes and omits some of them. In the table there are some 120,000 clones, roughly 95% of which are singletons. This TCR derives from a female donor with multiple sclerosis, enrolled in a pregnancy study. The sample was peripheral blood, taken after pregnancy. The V and J genes are TRBV4-1 and TRBJ2-7; 13 bases fit TRBD2. CDR3 DNA: TGCGCCAGCAGCCAAGGGGGGACTAGCGGGAAGTACGAGCAGTACTTC. Its translation: CASSQGGTSGKYEQYF.